The 31 T cell receptor beta chains presented below share a single source sample, sequenced in a study of shared clonotypes between healthy human individuals. TCRdb's table, derived via immunoSEQ multiplex PCR, lists solely in-frame clones and lacks some. The data show 600,000 to 700,000 clones, with more than 70% seen just once and 1.5% to 2% held by the top ten. Input material: memory CD4+ T cells sorted from blood. Subset described: CD45RA-negative fraction. These receptors all come from a woman under 40 in good health.

This sequence joins TRBV7-8 and TRBJ2-7, with a possible D match to TRBD2 (5 bases). Germline loops: CDR1 SGHVS, CDR2 FQNEAQ. The CDR3 length is 15 residues. V was pared by 3 bases and J by 5 bases, with 17 bases between. The CDR3 reads CASSFQSGIGNEQYF. Written as DNA, the CDR3 is TGTGCCAGCAGCTTTCAGAGCGGCATAGGGAACGAGCAGTACTTC.

This clone was counted a single time. V usage is TRBV7-9 and J usage is TRBJ2-3, with D perhaps TRBD2 (5 bases). The V end was cut by 2 bases, the J end by 3 bases, with 12 bases between. The CDR3 runs to 15 residues. Germline loops: CDR1 SEHNR, CDR2 FQNEAQ (reference sequence). This CDR3 reads CASSLKGEVTDTQYF. The DNA for the CDR3 is TGTGCCAGCAGCTTAAAGGGAGAGGTTACAGATACGCAGTATTTT.

This chain joins TRBV15 and TRBJ2-6; the D gene is possibly TRBD1 (5 bases). The CDR3 runs to 16 residues. Trimming cost V 3 bases and J 4 bases, with 13 bases left between them. Germline assignment: CDR1 LNHNV and CDR2 YYDKDF (reference sequence). CDR3 loop: CATSRGRVAGANVLTF. The CDR3 bases are TGTGCCACCAGCAGGGGCAGGGTCGCCGGGGCCAACGTCCTGACTTTC.

The rearrangement uses TRBV19 and TRBJ1-5, with 9 bases lining up with TRBD1. This CDR3 spans 15 amino acids. Germline CDR1 LNHDA, CDR2 SQIVND (reference sequence). After removal of 10 bases from V and 1 base from J, the junction contained 8 bases not matched to a gene. The CDR3: CATARQGVSNQPQHF. CDR3 DNA: TGTGCCACCGCGAGACAGGGGGTGAGCAATCAGCCCCAGCATTTT.

V and J are TRBV5-1 and TRBJ2-7, with D tentatively TRBD1 (5 bases). CDR3 length: 15 amino acids. Germline values: CDR1 SGHRS, CDR2 YFSETQ. V gave up 1 base and J gave up 3 bases, with 14 bases separating them. CDR3 sequence: CASSLRPTGDYEQYF. CDR3 bases: TGCGCCAGCAGCTTGAGGCCAACAGGTGACTACGAGCAGTACTTC.

V is TRBV5-4 and J is TRBJ1-2, with a weak D call TRBD1 (6 bases). Per the germline V gene, CDR1 is SGHNT and CDR2 is YYREEE (reference sequence). The CDR3 totals 16 residues. Trimming shortened V by 6 bases and J by 3 bases, and 21 bases separated the two germline ends. CDR3 in DNA: TGTGCCAGCACCTTTTCTTTCTCCAGGGGCCACTATGGCTACACCTTC. Its translation: CASTFSFSRGHYGYTF.

This clone has a handful of counts. V is TRBV29-1 and J is TRBJ2-7, with 13 nucleotides matching TRBD2. Trimming at V came to 6 bases and at J to 0 bases, leaving 5 bases not matched to a gene. Germline CDR1 is SQVTM and CDR2 is ANQGSEA. This CDR3 is built from 15 residues. This chain's CDR3 is CSVVGLAGNSYEQYF. In DNA form, the CDR3 reads TGCAGCGTCGTGGGACTAGCGGGAAACTCCTACGAGCAGTACTTC.

The J gene is TRBJ1-1, the V gene TRBV27, with 7 nucleotides matching TRBD1. Germline V gene lookup returns CDR1 MNHEY and CDR2 SMNVEV (reference sequence). The CDR3 is 17 amino acids. The V and J ends lost 3 bases and 0 bases, in that order; junction bases with no gene match: 10. The CDR3 here is CASSFTWTGNMNTEAFF. CDR3 DNA: TGTGCCAGCAGTTTCACCTGGACAGGCAACATGAACACTGAAGCTTTCTTT.

The rearrangement uses TRBV14 and TRBJ2-2; 8 bases fit TRBD2. J was trimmed by 0 bases and V by 1 base; bases with no gene match: 13. CDR3 length: 20 residues. Germline values: CDR1 SGHDN, CDR2 FVKESK. In nucleotides, the CDR3 is TGTGCCAGCAGCCAAGTGAGGGGGGAAGCGGGAGTGGCGAACACCGGGGAGCTGTTTTTT. Protein sequence: CASSQVRGEAGVANTGELFF.

The chain recombines TRBV27 with TRBJ2-5; 10 bases map to TRBD2. V lost 3 bases, J lost 2 bases, and 12 bases stayed unmatched. Germline assignment: CDR1 MNHEY and CDR2 SMNVEV (reference sequence). The CDR3 consists of 18 residues. CDR3 DNA: TGTGCCAGCAGTTTGCTCCCTAGCGGGAGTGGGAGTCAAGAGACCCAGTACTTC. It encodes CASSLLPSGSGSQETQYF.

The chain is built from TRBV28 and TRBJ1-2; 9 bases map to TRBD1. CDR1 is MDHEN and CDR2 is SYDVKM in the germline V gene. V dropped 6 bases and J dropped 4; count of bases not matched to a gene: 9. The CDR3 sequence is 15 residues long. CDR3 loop: CASRRKTGGGYGYTF. The DNA of the CDR3 is TGTGCCAGCAGGCGAAAGACAGGGGGTGGCTATGGCTACACCTTC.

The chain joins TRBV6-5 to TRBJ2-3; D could derive from TRBD1 or TRBD2 (5 bases each). CDR3 length: 15 amino acids. Germline V gives CDR1 MNHEY, CDR2 SVGAGI. V lost 8 bases, J lost 4 bases, and 19 bases lay in between. The CDR3 region has the DNA TGTGCCAGCTCGGGGCGGGCGGATCTTTCAGATACGCAGTATTTT. Translation: CASSGRADLSDTQYF.

This chain links TRBV29-1 with TRBJ2-2; D remains unclear. The germline gives CDR1 SQVTM, CDR2 ANQGSEA. V lost 2 bases, J lost 6 bases, and 1 base lay in between. The length of the CDR3 is 10 residues. CDR3 protein: CSVESGELFF. The CDR3 region has the DNA TGCAGCGTTGAATCCGGGGAGCTGTTTTTT.

The rearrangement uses TRBV29-1 and TRBJ2-1; D unclear. CDR1 and CDR2 from the germline V gene are SQVTM and ANQGSEA. V was shortened by 4 bases and J by 6 bases, with 10 bases between the two germline ends. CDR3 size: 12 residues. CDR3 sequence (DNA): TGCAGCGTTGTCCCTGGTGGCAATGAGCAGTTCTTC. Its protein is CSVVPGGNEQFF.

This clone was observed many times. V and J are TRBV5-1 and TRBJ2-7; TRBD2 agrees at 10 bases. V lost 1 base to trimming and J lost 4 bases; unmatched junction nucleotides: 5. Germline V CDR1 and CDR2: SGHRS, YFSETQ. The CDR3 sequence is 15 residues long. CDR3 in amino acids: CASSLTSGAKYEQYF. For the CDR3, the DNA is TGCGCCAGCAGCTTGACTAGCGGGGCTAAATACGAGCAGTACTTC.

The CDR3 region is CASSFIGTVSYEQYF. The CDR3 DNA is TGTGCCAGCAGTTTTATAGGGACAGTCTCCTACGAGCAGTACTTC. This chain joins TRBV28 and TRBJ2-7, with 7 bases matching TRBD1. There are 15 residues in the CDR3. With V trimmed by 3 bases and J by 0 bases, 5 bases remained unmatched. The germline gives CDR1 MDHEN, CDR2 SYDVKM.

The chain links TRBV5-1 to TRBJ2-7; 14 bases map to TRBD2. Germline V gene sequence: CDR1 SGHRS, CDR2 YFSETQ. The ends lost 7 bases at V and 2 bases at J; junction bases unmatched: 2. The CDR3 has 14 residues. The CDR3 loop is CASGTSGRPYEQYF. In DNA, the CDR3 is TGCGCCAGCGGGACTAGCGGGAGACCCTACGAGCAGTACTTC.

This clone occurred a few times. The chain carries TRBV19 and TRBJ2-6, with a possible D match to TRBD1 (6 bases). CDR1 is LNHDA and CDR2 is SQIVND in the germline V gene (reference sequence). Trimming pared 6 bases from V and 10 bases from J, leaving 19 bases between. This CDR3 is 15 amino acids long. CDR3 residues: CASSWDTVMSNVLTF. The CDR3 DNA is TGTGCCAGTAGCTGGGACACCGTAATGTCGAACGTCCTGACTTTC.

The genes are TRBV7-2 and TRBJ2-7; a weak D match, TRBD2 (5 bases). CDR3 length equals 14 residues. CDR1 is SGHTA, CDR2 FQGNSA, per germline. Deletions cut 0 bases from V and 8 bases from J, with 14 bases between. The CDR3 DNA follows: TGTGCCAGCAGCTTAGCGGGAGAAGCTTTGAAGCAGTACTTC. It codes for CASSLAGEALKQYF.

The J gene is TRBJ2-4, the V gene TRBV9; TRBD2 is a possible D gene (5 bases). Germline CDR1 and CDR2: SGDLS and YYNGEE. The CDR3 is 13 amino acids. V was clipped by 10 bases and J by 5 bases, with 16 bases between them. CDR3 sequence reads: CARKEKRQNIQYF. As DNA, the CDR3 is TGTGCCCGAAAAGAGAAGCGGCAAAACATTCAGTACTTC.

A few counts support this clone. The chain employs TRBV10-3 and TRBJ2-6; D not resolved. Germline CDR1 reads ENHRY; CDR2 reads SYGVKD. The CDR3 is 14 residues long. V shed 6 bases and J shed 4 bases, with 10 bases lying between them. The CDR3 sequence is CAISGSSGANVLTF. The DNA of the CDR3 is TGTGCCATCAGCGGTTCCTCAGGGGCCAACGTCCTGACTTTC.

The chain joins TRBV2 to TRBJ2-5, with 11 positions matching TRBD2. CDR1 SNHLY and CDR2 FYNNEI come from the germline V gene. CDR3 length equals 16 residues. V gave up 6 bases and J gave up 11 bases; unmatched junction bases: 17. As DNA, the CDR3 is TGTGCCAGCAGAGAGGAGAAGGGCCTAGCGGGAGGAAAGCAGTACTTC. Translating it yields CASREEKGLAGGKQYF.

Here the CDR3 reads CASSKLAGTGTDTQYF. The CDR3 bases are TGTGCCAGCAGTAAACTAGCGGGAACGGGCACAGATACGCAGTATTTT. The J gene is TRBJ2-3, the V gene TRBV28, with 10 bases fitting TRBD2. Germline lookup yields CDR1 MDHEN and CDR2 SYDVKM. The CDR3 contains 16 residues. V lost 5 bases, J lost 1 base, and 6 bases stayed unmatched.

The rearrangement links TRBV15 to TRBJ1-5, with D possibly matching TRBD1 (5 bases). The germline V gene has CDR1 LNHNV and CDR2 YYDKDF (reference sequence). V shed 6 bases and J shed 0 bases, with 15 bases lying between them. This CDR3 spans 16 amino acids. CDR3 nucleotide sequence: TGTGCCACCAGTCCGGGGCCGCTCTTTAGCAATCAGCCCCAGCATTTT. Translated: CATSPGPLFSNQPQHF.

The chain links TRBV2 to TRBJ2-2; D gene ambiguous. V lost 7 bases to trimming and J lost 0 bases, with 12 bases between them. Germline values: CDR1 SNHLY, CDR2 FYNNEI. This CDR3 contains 15 residues. CDR3 amino acids: CASKETVANTGELFF. The CDR3 coding sequence is TGTGCCAGCAAGGAGACGGTCGCGAACACCGGGGAGCTGTTTTTT.

The chain is built from TRBV18 and TRBJ1-4, with 7 positions matching TRBD1. The CDR3 is 15 residues long. Trimming cost V 4 bases and J 3 bases; bases outside gene matches: 5. Germline assignment: CDR1 KGHSH and CDR2 LQKENI. This chain's CDR3 is CASSHDRASNEKLFF. CDR3 DNA: TGTGCCAGCTCACATGACAGGGCCTCTAATGAAAAACTGTTTTTT.

The chain recombines TRBV4-1 with TRBJ2-3; 14 positions agree with TRBD2. Germline lookup yields CDR1 MGHRA and CDR2 YSYEKL. V gave up 0 bases and J gave up 8 bases; unmatched junction bases: 13. This CDR3 contains 19 residues. The CDR3 bases are TGCGCCAGCAGCCAAGATTACAACCCCGGGACTAGCGGGAGAAGTACGCAGTATTTT. It translates to CASSQDYNPGTSGRSTQYF.

The chain carries TRBV5-1 and TRBJ2-7, with TRBD1 identical over 7 bases. V lost 4 bases to trimming and J lost 5 bases; unmatched junction nucleotides: 18. CDR1 SGHRS and CDR2 YFSETQ come from the germline V gene. The CDR3 covers 17 residues. CDR3 nucleotide sequence: TGCGCCAGCAGCCCAACCCTTTCGACAGGGATCCTTGACGAGCAGTACTTC. Translated: CASSPTLSTGILDEQYF.

In this sample, this clone turned up a few times. The chain uses TRBV2 and TRBJ1-1, with no clear D. From germline, CDR1 is SNHLY and CDR2 FYNNEI. The CDR3 sequence is 12 residues long. V lost 2 bases and J 4 bases, leaving 5 bases between the germline ends. The CDR3 DNA follows: TGTGCCAGCAGTGAAAAGGGCACTGAAGCTTTCTTT. As protein: CASSEKGTEAFF.

The rearrangement links TRBV10-3 to TRBJ2-1; 10 nucleotides match TRBD2. V shed 8 bases and J 10 bases; nucleotides not matched to a gene: 5. This CDR3 comprises 12 residues. The germline gives CDR1 ENHRY, CDR2 SYGVKD. The CDR3: CAISLAGDEQFF. In nucleotides, the CDR3 is TGTGCCATCTCCCTAGCGGGAGACGAGCAGTTCTTC.

This rearrangement joins TRBV6-1 to TRBJ1-1; no clear D. The germline V gene encodes CDR1 MNHNS and CDR2 SASEGT. This CDR3 comprises 12 residues. The V gene lost 4 bases and the J gene lost 8 bases, with 11 bases spanning the gap. The CDR3, as DNA: TGTGCCAGCAGTGGCCGAAAGTGGGAAGCTTTCTTT. It codes for CASSGRKWEAFF.